This T cell receptor (beta chain) was documented in a study of shared clonotypes between healthy human individuals. General observations from the study: Clonotype sharing among donors, it was expected, would be affected by sequencing depth.

The count of this clone is one. Antigen unknown. There are 15 residues in the CDR3. V lost 1 base to trimming and J lost 6 bases; unmatched junction nucleotides: 5. Per the germline V gene, CDR1 is SGHAT and CDR2 is FQNNGV. The study drew all its donors from Caucasian adults living in Nashville, Tennessee. About 90 million PBMCs per unsorted sample were used for genomic DNA. The method was immunoSEQ multiplex PCR; TCRdb's version includes in-frame clones alone and lacks a portion of them. The sample consists of about half a million clones, roughly 80% of them appearing once. The chain couples TRBV11-2 to TRBJ2-7; TRBD2 matches at 11 bases. This receptor was identified in a woman aged 40-49 years in good health. Some clones in this sample may be carry-over from other donors' samples. Material: PBMCs. DNA of the CDR3: TGTGCCAGCAGCTTAGGGGGACTAGCGGAGGCCGAGCAGTACTTC. Translation gives CASSLGGLAEAEQYF.